This is a list of T cell receptor beta chains from one sample in a study of blood T cell repertoires in COVID-19. Sequencing used immunoSEQ multiplex PCR; TCRdb keeps in-frame clones, though not all of them. The sample includes 150,000 to 200,000 clones, 89% of them seen just once. Sequencing was done on a sample of PBMCs or T cells enriched from blood (not recorded which). Receptor source: a woman aged 40 to 50 with acute COVID-19. Both conserved end residues are trimmed from each CDR3. Only part of the rows carry a size: once, few, many, or a class if the clone is expanded.

clone_size j_call v_call cdr3_aa
. TRBJ1-5 TRBV28 ASSFVGTGASQPQH
. TRBJ2-5 TRBV10-3 AIAVRGAGTQY
. TRBJ2-1 TRBV9 ASSAPGGANEQF
. TRBJ1-2 TRBV6-2/TRBV6-3 ASSQDSYGYT
once TRBJ2-3 TRBV5-1 ASSLEGGGLTDTQY
. TRBJ2-7 TRBV11-2 ASSPGTSLGEQY
. TRBJ2-7 TRBV9 ASSVEQGAASEQY
. TRBJ1-1 TRBV5-1 ASSRQGPNTEAF
once TRBJ2-2 TRBV6-5 ASLTGTGGRGELF
. TRBJ1-1 TRBV18 ASSPGDRALFGEAF